This entry lists 25 T cell receptor beta chains sequenced from one sample in a study of blood T cell repertoires in COVID-19. Produced via immunoSEQ multiplex PCR; TCRdb's table is partial and in-frame only. Of around 55,000 clones listed, 85% were seen once; the top ten hold 10% to 15%. Sequenced material: peripheral blood. Source of these receptors: a human donor in a cohort sampled during active COVID-19.

CDR3 nucleotide sequence: TGTGCCAGCAGCCAGGGGACAGAAGTCTCCTACGAGCAGTACTTC. Its protein product is CASSQGTEVSYEQYF. The chain combines TRBV11-2 with TRBJ2-7; 7 bases fit TRBD1. Germline values: CDR1 SGHAT, CDR2 FQNNGV. Trimming cost V 5 bases and J 0 bases; bases outside gene matches: 7. This CDR3 is 15 amino acids long.

V is TRBV6-1 and J is TRBJ1-6; D is perhaps TRBD1 (6 bases). This CDR3 is built from 14 residues. Trimming took 3 bases from V and 8 from J, leaving 11 bases between them. Germline values: CDR1 MNHNS, CDR2 SASEGT. The CDR3 bases are TGTGCCAGCAGTGACGGCAGGGGTGATTCACCCCTCCACTTT. This translates into CASSDGRGDSPLHF.

The chain has TRBV9 and TRBJ2-7; 13 bases are a match to TRBD2. Trimming removed 3 bases from V and 7 bases from J; junction bases left unmatched: 7. Germline V lookup: CDR1 SGDLS, CDR2 YYNGEE. This CDR3 contains 15 residues. This chain's CDR3 is CASSAGLAGAQEQYF. For the CDR3, the DNA is TGTGCCAGCAGCGCCGGACTAGCGGGAGCTCAAGAGCAGTACTTC.

The chain joins TRBV9 to TRBJ2-7, with 7 bases identical to TRBD1. J lost 0 bases, V lost 3 bases, and 6 bases had no gene match. In germline, CDR1 is SGDLS, CDR2 YYNGEE. The CDR3 extends over 15 amino acids. The CDR3 here is CASSGPGQSSYEQYF. CDR3 coding DNA: TGTGCCAGCAGCGGGCCGGGACAGAGCTCCTACGAGCAGTACTTC. The whole variable domain, remainder taken from reference TRBV9 and TRBJ2-7, is DSGVTQTPKHLITATGQRVTLRCSPRSGDLSVYWYQQSLDQGLQFLIQYYNGEERAKGNILERFSAQQFPDLHSELNLSSLELGDSALYFCASSGPGQSSYEQYFGPGTRLTVT.

The rearrangement uses TRBV30 and TRBJ1-5, with D maybe TRBD1 (6 bases). V was pared by 1 base and J by 2 bases, with 12 bases between. This CDR3 spans 15 amino acids. Per germline, CDR1 GTSNPN and CDR2 SVGIG (reference sequence). CDR3 DNA sequence: TGTGCCTGGAGTGCACACGAGGGGGGCAATCAGCCCCAGCATTTT. Amino acids: CAWSAHEGGNQPQHF.

The chain combines TRBV20-1 with TRBJ1-5; tentative D call: TRBD1 (6 bases). The CDR3 sequence is 18 residues long. V was clipped by 3 bases and J by 3 bases, with 24 bases between them. Per germline, CDR1 DFQATT and CDR2 SNEGSKA (reference sequence). CDR3 region: CSASHRDLLVPINQPQHF. CDR3 nucleotide sequence: TGCAGTGCTAGTCACAGGGATCTCCTTGTTCCAATCAATCAGCCCCAGCATTTT.

J is TRBJ1-5 and V is TRBV23-1; TRBD1 agrees at 7 bases. TRBV23-1 is an ORF; its function is uncertain. The CDR3 spans 16 residues. V lost 0 bases, J lost 7 bases, and 9 bases stayed unmatched. This CDR3 reads CASSQSRVQGNQPQHF. CDR3 coding DNA: TGCGCCAGCAGTCAATCGAGGGTACAGGGGAACCAGCCCCAGCATTTT.

This chain uses TRBV4-3 with TRBJ1-6; D is unresolved. Trimming took off 0 bases at V and 7 bases at J, with 16 bases between the two ends. The CDR3 is 17 amino acids. Germline assignment: CDR1 LGHNA and CDR2 YSLEER. The CDR3 protein is CASSQDERVGFNSPLHF. CDR3 nucleotide sequence: TGCGCCAGCAGCCAAGATGAGAGGGTCGGGTTCAATTCACCCCTCCACTTT.

CDR3 DNA sequence: TGCAGCCTAGTCTGGGGCGGGAGCTATGGGGAGCTGTTTTTT. Translation: CSLVWGGSYGELFF. The chain couples TRBV29-1 to TRBJ2-2; TRBD2 aligns across 7 bases. V trimming: 8 bases; J trimming: 8 bases; junction bases outside the gene matches: 14. Germline V gives CDR1 SQVTM, CDR2 ANQGSEA. This CDR3 has 14 residues.

This clone has more than one count but fewer than ten. This chain connects TRBV28 to TRBJ1-6; the D gene is possibly TRBD1 (5 bases). The ends were cut back, 5 bases at V and 14 bases at J, with 22 bases in the middle. The CDR3 runs 15 residues. Germline V CDR1 and CDR2: MDHEN, SYDVKM. CDR3 region: CASSVPGDPGGALHF. In DNA form, the CDR3 reads TGTGCCAGCAGTGTTCCCGGGGACCCGGGAGGAGCCCTCCACTTT.

CDR3 bases: TGTGCCAGCAGCTCACAGGGAGGGGTCACTGAAGCTTTCTTT. Translation gives CASSSQGGVTEAFF. The chain couples TRBV7-2 to TRBJ1-1, with a possible D match to TRBD1 (6 bases). Germline CDR1 and CDR2: SGHTA and FQGNSA. The CDR3 length is 14 residues. The V end was cut by 4 bases, the J end by 4 bases, with 13 bases between. Full variable domain (outside the CDR3, taken from reference TRBV7-2 and TRBJ1-1): GAGVSQSPSNKVTEKGKDVELRCDPISGHTALYWYRQSLGQGLEFLIYFQGNSAPDKSGLPSDRFSAERTGGSVSTLTIQRTQQEDSAVYLCASSSQGGVTEAFFGQGTRLTVV.

The chain combines TRBV2 with TRBJ2-1; TRBD1 agrees at 9 bases. Per germline, CDR1 SNHLY and CDR2 FYNNEI. The CDR3 covers 15 residues. With V trimmed by 4 bases and J by 1 base, 2 bases remained unmatched. The CDR3, as DNA: TGTGCCAGCAGTGTACAGGGGGCTTCCTACAATGAGCAGTTCTTC. Protein: CASSVQGASYNEQFF.

This clone was seen once. The genes are TRBV5-1 and TRBJ2-7; weak D call: TRBD2 (6 bases). The CDR3 totals 14 residues. V was trimmed by 4 bases and J by 0 bases, leaving 11 bases between them. Germline CDR1 SGHRS, CDR2 YFSETQ. The CDR3 is CASSRGLVSYEQYF. The CDR3 DNA follows: TGCGCCAGCAGCAGGGGACTGGTCTCCTACGAGCAGTACTTC. Full variable domain (outside the CDR3, taken from reference TRBV5-1 and TRBJ2-7): KAGVTQTPRYLIKTRGQQVTLSCSPISGHRSVSWYQQTPGQGLQFLFEYFSETQRNKGNFPGRFSGRQFSNSRSEMNVSTLELGDSALYLCASSRGLVSYEQYFGPGTRLTVT.

The rearrangement joins TRBV5-6 to TRBJ2-7; D perhaps matches TRBD1 (6 bases). Germline V CDR1 and CDR2: SGHDT, YYEEEE. The CDR3 has 15 amino acids. The ends were cut back, 4 bases at V and 4 bases at J, with 18 bases in the middle. CDR3 bases: TGTGCCAGCAGCCCCCCCGGTGAGGGGGTTTACGAGCAGTACTTC. Encoded protein: CASSPPGEGVYEQYF.

This sequence joins TRBV11-3 and TRBJ2-1; TRBD2 agrees at 8 bases. J gave up 1 base and V 4 bases, and 3 bases lay outside the gene matches. Germline values: CDR1 SGHNT, CDR2 YENEEA. The CDR3 is 15 amino acids. DNA for the CDR3: TGTGCCAGCAGCTCCCAGCGGGAGTCCTACAATGAGCAGTTCTTC. It codes for CASSSQRESYNEQFF.

The chain recombines TRBV19 with TRBJ2-1; D not certain. This CDR3 spans 15 amino acids. Germline CDR1 LNHDA, CDR2 SQIVND (reference sequence). Deletions cut 6 bases from V and 0 bases from J, with 12 bases between. Here the CDR3 DNA reads TGTGCCAGTAGGAGGAGCGCCCGCTCCTACAATGAGCAGTTCTTC. As protein: CASRRSARSYNEQFF.

This sequence joins TRBV7-6 and TRBJ2-1; 12 bases align to TRBD2. V lost 5 bases, J lost 1 base, and 6 bases stayed unmatched. CDR1 and CDR2 from the germline V gene are SGHVS and FNYEAQ. The CDR3 spans 17 residues. The CDR3 DNA reads TGTGCCAGCAGCCCGACTAGCGGGAGTAGGTCCTACAATGAGCAGTTCTTC. It encodes CASSPTSGSRSYNEQFF. The entire variable domain, with the rest obtained from reference TRBV7-6 and TRBJ2-1, is as follows: GAGVSQSPRYKVTKRGQDVALRCDPISGHVSLYWYRQALGQGPEFLTYFNYEAQQDKSGLPNDRFSAERPEGSISTLTIQRTEQRDSAMYRCASSPTSGSRSYNEQFFGPGTRLTVL.

The sample holds a few counts of this clone. The genes are TRBV20-1 and TRBJ1-2, with D unclear. Germline V gives CDR1 DFQATT, CDR2 SNEGSKA (reference sequence). The CDR3 has 10 residues. The V gene lost 4 bases and the J gene lost 7 bases, with 7 bases spanning the gap. CDR3 region: CSATAGGYTF. For the CDR3, the DNA is TGCAGTGCTACTGCGGGTGGCTACACCTTC.

The rearrangement uses TRBV7-9 and TRBJ2-1, with 8 nucleotides matching TRBD1. The CDR3 consists of 16 residues. Per germline, CDR1 SEHNR and CDR2 FQNEAQ (reference sequence). Trimming took 4 bases from V and 5 from J; bases not matched to a gene: 10. DNA for the CDR3: TGTGCCAGCAGCTCCCAATGGACAGGGAACAACAATGAGCAGTTCTTC. This encodes CASSSQWTGNNNEQFF.

In this sample, this clone turned up a few times. V is TRBV7-9 and J is TRBJ2-7, with 10 bases identical to TRBD2. The J segment lost 4 bases and the V segment lost 0 bases, leaving 6 bases of the junction unmatched. The CDR3 has 16 residues. Per the germline V gene, CDR1 is SEHNR and CDR2 is FQNEAQ (reference sequence). CDR3 loop: CASSLALAGSSYEQYF. DNA of the CDR3: TGTGCCAGCAGCTTAGCACTAGCGGGGTCAAGTTACGAGCAGTACTTC. The entire variable domain, with the rest obtained from reference TRBV7-9 and TRBJ2-7, is as follows: DTGVSQNPRHKITKRGQNVTFRCDPISEHNRLYWYRQTLGQGPEFLTYFQNEAQLEKSRLLSDRFSAERPKGSFSTLEIQRTEQGDSAMYLCASSLALAGSSYEQYFGPGTRLTVT.

This CDR3 is CASSLSAYEQYF. The CDR3 region has the DNA TGTGCCAGCAGTTTATCAGCCTACGAGCAGTACTTC. V is TRBV28 and J is TRBJ2-7, with D unresolved. Per the germline V gene, CDR1 is MDHEN and CDR2 is SYDVKM. Trimming shortened V by 1 base and J by 2 bases, and 3 bases separated the two germline ends. The CDR3 is 12 amino acids.

This chain joins TRBV6-5 and TRBJ2-1; 8 bases align to TRBD2. CDR3 length equals 12 residues. With 6 bases clipped from V and 8 bases from J, the junction kept 3 bases outside the gene matches. Germline V gene lookup returns CDR1 MNHEY and CDR2 SVGAGI. The CDR3 DNA sequence: TGTGCCAGCAGATGGGGACTAGATGAGCAGTTCTTC. It specifies CASRWGLDEQFF.

The chain recombines TRBV28 with TRBJ1-4; D is undetermined. Germline CDR1 and CDR2: MDHEN and SYDVKM. Trimming pared 5 bases from V and 0 bases from J, leaving 10 bases between. CDR3 size: 15 residues. The CDR3 protein is CASSLHGATNEKLFF. DNA of the CDR3: TGTGCCAGCAGTCTCCACGGAGCAACTAATGAAAAACTGTTTTTT.

This clone was seen a single time. The rearrangement links TRBV9 to TRBJ2-7; 11 bases agree with TRBD2. After removal of 3 bases from V and 0 bases from J, the junction contained 5 bases not matched to a gene. The germline V gene has CDR1 SGDLS and CDR2 YYNGEE. This CDR3 contains 16 residues. The CDR3 here is CASSARLAGPSYEQYF. The CDR3, as DNA: TGTGCCAGCAGCGCTCGACTAGCGGGACCCTCCTACGAGCAGTACTTC.

The V call is TRBV27, the J call TRBJ2-2; D is ambiguous. Germline CDR1 and CDR2: MNHEY and SMNVEV (reference sequence). This CDR3 has 12 residues. Trimming took 7 bases from V and 11 from J, leaving 14 bases between them. CDR3 DNA: TGTGCCAGCACCCTACCCGACTCCGAGCTGTTTTTT. Its translation: CASTLPDSELFF.